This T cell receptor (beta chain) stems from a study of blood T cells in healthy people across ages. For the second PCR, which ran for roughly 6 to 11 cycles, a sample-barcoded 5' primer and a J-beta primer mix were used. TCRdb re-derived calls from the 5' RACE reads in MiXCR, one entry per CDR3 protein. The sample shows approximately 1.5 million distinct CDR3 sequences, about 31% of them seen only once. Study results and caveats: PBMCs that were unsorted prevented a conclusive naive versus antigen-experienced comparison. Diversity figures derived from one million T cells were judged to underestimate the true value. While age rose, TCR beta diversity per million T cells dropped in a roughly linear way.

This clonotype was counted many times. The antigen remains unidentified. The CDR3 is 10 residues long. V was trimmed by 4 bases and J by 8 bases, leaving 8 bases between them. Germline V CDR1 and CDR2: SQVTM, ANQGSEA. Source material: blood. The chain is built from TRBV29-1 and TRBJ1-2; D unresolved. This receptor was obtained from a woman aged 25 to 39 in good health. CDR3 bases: TGCAGCGTTGGAGGGCCCGGCTACACCTTC. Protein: CSVGGPGYTF.